This T cell receptor (beta chain) was recorded in a study of T cells expressing NK-cell markers. Across the whole study: The TCR beta repertoires originated in sorted CD3+CD56+NKG2C+, CD3+CD56+NKG2C- and CD3+CD56-NKG2C+ T cells. Study-wide results and limits: A range of roughly 1.0-8% of CD8+ T cells consisted of dominant NKG2C+ clonotypes in more than five donors. Evidence did not settle whether expanded NKG2C+ T cell clones targeted HCMV. There were several donors in whom these clonotypes also led the CD3+CD56-NKG2C+ fraction.

TCRdb re-called the 5' RACE reads and shows each CDR3 protein once, DNA omitted. The clone table shows a few hundred thousand distinct CDR3 sequences, with the ten largest holding 5% to 5.5%. Per the germline V gene, CDR1 is SQVTM and CDR2 is ANQGSEA. CDR3 length: 14 residues. A word on this clonotype: The target antigen is unknown.

The sample taken for sequencing was blood T cells: a sorted CD56 or NKG2C T cell subset, CD4+ or CD8+ T cells, or bulk PBMC T cells (not recorded which). The rearrangement uses TRBV29-1 and TRBJ1-5. The sequence was obtained from a man between 18 and 69 years old in good health. The CDR3 region is CSVAGGGGNQPQHF.